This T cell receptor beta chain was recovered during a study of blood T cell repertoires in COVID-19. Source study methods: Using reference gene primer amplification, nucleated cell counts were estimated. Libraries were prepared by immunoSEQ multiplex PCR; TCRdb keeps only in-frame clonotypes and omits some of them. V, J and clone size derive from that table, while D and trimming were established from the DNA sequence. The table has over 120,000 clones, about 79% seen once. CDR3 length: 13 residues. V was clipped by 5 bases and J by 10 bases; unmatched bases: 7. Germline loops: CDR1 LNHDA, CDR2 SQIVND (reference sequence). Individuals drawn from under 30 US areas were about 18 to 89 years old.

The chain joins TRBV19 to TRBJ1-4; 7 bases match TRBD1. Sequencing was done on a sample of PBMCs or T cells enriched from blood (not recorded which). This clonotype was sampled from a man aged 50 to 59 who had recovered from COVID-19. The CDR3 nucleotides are TGTGCCAGTAGTGGGAACAGGGGTGGAAAACTGTTTTTT. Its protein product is CASSGNRGGKLFF.